Described below is a single T cell receptor (beta chain) sequence and its context. Only in-frame clones appear in the TCRdb table, and some are missing; sequencing was by immunoSEQ multiplex PCR. The sample has some 45,000 clones, around 80% seen once. The data were obtained in a study of blood T cell repertoires in COVID-19. V was cut by 2 bases and J by 0 bases, with 14 bases left in between. There are 18 residues in the CDR3. CDR1 and CDR2 from the germline V gene are MNHEY and SVGEGT. This rearrangement joins TRBV6-2 or TRBV6-3 to TRBJ1-6; no clear D gene. This TCR derives from a man in his 60s with acute or convalescent COVID-19. The specimen was peripheral blood. CDR3 coding DNA: TGTGCCAGCAGTTACAACCTTTGGGCAAGCTCCTATAATTCACCCCTCCACTTT. Protein sequence: CASSYNLWASSYNSPLHF.